This T cell receptor beta chain was profiled in a study of beta chain features in type 1 diabetes listed by TCRdb under 2018. Study-wide context: Patients and healthy donors did not differ in mean age, gender distribution, total cell number or subset yield. A total of 90 million to 140 million sorted cells were examined across all samples, and RNA yield correlated strongly with the number of cells per subset. The study compared TCRB repertoires of sorted circulating CD4+ T cell subsets between recently diagnosed type 1 diabetes patients and matched healthy donors. Naive and central memory subsets were obtained from all 30 or so donors, but regulatory and stem cell-like memory subsets were isolated from only 8 patients and roughly 8 healthy donors. Paper-wide results and their limitations: Only small numbers of individuals were included in the HLA sub-analyses, which left unresolved whether HLA type had any influence on TCRB rearrangement. Because cDNA rather than genomic DNA was sequenced, highly expressing activated cells could have been over-represented, although no difference in activation and CD3 levels was found between groups. At VDJ recombination sites, patients with type 1 diabetes made fewer insertions and deleted more nucleotides, a pattern implying thymic rearrangement abnormalities. Naive, central memory and regulatory TCRB repertoires appeared more similar among patients than among healthy donors. PCR might favor shorter templates, but patient and control samples were amplified and corrected together, so any skew would affect both groups equally. A moderate but significant shortening of TCRB CDR3 length was observed in type 1 diabetes patients in all four CD4+ subsets.

All of the isolated RNA was reverse transcribed with the High Capacity cDNA Reverse Transcription Kit, so expressed TCRB transcripts were sequenced. Deep immunoSEQ sequencing was performed on naive, central memory and regulatory T cell samples, with an average of about 3.57 million total reads per sample. Sorted cells were lysed in RLT buffer and RNA was extracted with DNase-treated RNeasy Micro or Mini kits, depending on cell number. Each cell subset was processed separately to prevent cross-contamination, with patient and healthy donor samples processed together. TCRB sequences were amplified from cDNA with the immunoSEQ multiplex PCR, producing 87-bp fragments spanning the CDR3 region. Sequencing of the amplicons was done on the Illumina HiSeq platform. The original methods were these. PCR bias was corrected computationally using synthetic template baselines, and reads within Hamming distance 2 were collapsed, with unmergeable singletons discarded. Reads were aligned to IMGT to assign V, D and J genes, CDR3 length, and insertions or deletions at six rearrangement sites. Within each subset, clonotype counts were normalized to the number of sorted cells before true diversity and Gini coefficients were calculated with the tcR R package. The overlap coefficient, calculated on TCRB nucleotide sequences, was used to measure repertoire sharing. As a proxy for the pre-selection repertoire, out-of-frame TCRB sequences from naive cells were analyzed. Held by TCRdb, this immuneACCESS table contains in-frame sequences only and omits some clones. Under half of the omission traces to an unresolved V gene where checked; the cause of the rest is unknown. From that table come the V and J calls and clone size; the DNA was used to work out D and trimming. The sample table records 640,000 or so clones; more than 13% of these occur just once. The biggest ten clones account for 0.04% of the sample.

Each donor gave one peripheral blood draw, averaging roughly 100 mL, which was collected into heparinised tubes. Using a panel that included CD45RO, CCR7, CD25, CD127, CD95 and CD27, naive, central memory, regulatory and stem cell-like memory CD4+ T cells were sorted on a BD FACSAria II. All sorted populations exceeded 95% purity. Right away, PBMCs were isolated by Lymphoprep density gradient centrifugation and were stained directly, with no culture step. So that batch effects would be minimized, each experiment stained and sorted samples in pairs, pairing one healthy donor with one patient. The CDR3 spans 13 residues, from the cysteine through the phenylalanine. Left in the record is the CDR3 DNA by itself, 39 bases read in frame from the first base. V is clipped by 0 bases and J by 6 bases, and the sequence between their germline boundaries is 10 bases long. In the germline V gene, CDR1 corresponds to SGDLS and CDR2 to YYNGEE.

This clone showed up just a few times. The antigen it recognizes is unknown. One base away there is no much larger clone; base qualities are not given. The source is a man aged 18 to 29 with type 1 diabetes. The sequence is built from TRBV9 and TRBJ2-7, with a weak D call of TRBD2 (6 bases match). Sequences were obtained from naive CD4+ T cells from blood. Sample cell subset or site, as interpreted from the label and publication: true naive CD4+ T cells. Here is the DNA: TGTGCCAGCAGCGTAGACGGAGCGGGCGAGCAGTACTTC. Translated, it gives CASSVDGAGEQYF.